The sequence of this TCR beta chain was determined in a study of T cell changes during pregnancy in multiple sclerosis. Germline lookup yields CDR1 LGHNA and CDR2 YNFKEQ. This CDR3 contains 12 residues. V lost 0 bases and J 4 bases, leaving 3 bases between the germline ends. Repertoires were generated with immunoSEQ multiplex PCR, while TCRdb's copy carries only in-frame clones and drops some. The data show roughly 22,000 clones, with approximately 90% seen just once and under 0.7% held by the top ten. The chain has TRBV4-2 and TRBJ1-2; D is unclear. This sample comprised CD4+ T cells from peripheral blood mononuclear cells, obtained after pregnancy. This clonotype originated in a female donor in good health, enrolled as a control in a pregnancy study. The CDR3 DNA sequence: TGTGCCAGCAGCCAAGATAGCTATGGCTACACCTTC. It is translated as CASSQDSYGYTF.